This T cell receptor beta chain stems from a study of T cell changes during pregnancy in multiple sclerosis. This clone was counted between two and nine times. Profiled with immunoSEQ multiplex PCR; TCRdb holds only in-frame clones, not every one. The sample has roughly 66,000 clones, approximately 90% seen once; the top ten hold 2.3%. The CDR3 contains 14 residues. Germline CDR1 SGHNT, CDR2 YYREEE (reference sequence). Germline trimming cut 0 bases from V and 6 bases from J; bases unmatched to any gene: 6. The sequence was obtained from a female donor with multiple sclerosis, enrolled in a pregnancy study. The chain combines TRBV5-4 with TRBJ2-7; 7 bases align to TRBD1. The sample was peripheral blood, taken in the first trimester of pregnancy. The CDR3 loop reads CASSLDRGWGEQYF. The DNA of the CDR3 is TGTGCCAGCAGCTTGGACAGGGGCTGGGGCGAGCAGTACTTC.